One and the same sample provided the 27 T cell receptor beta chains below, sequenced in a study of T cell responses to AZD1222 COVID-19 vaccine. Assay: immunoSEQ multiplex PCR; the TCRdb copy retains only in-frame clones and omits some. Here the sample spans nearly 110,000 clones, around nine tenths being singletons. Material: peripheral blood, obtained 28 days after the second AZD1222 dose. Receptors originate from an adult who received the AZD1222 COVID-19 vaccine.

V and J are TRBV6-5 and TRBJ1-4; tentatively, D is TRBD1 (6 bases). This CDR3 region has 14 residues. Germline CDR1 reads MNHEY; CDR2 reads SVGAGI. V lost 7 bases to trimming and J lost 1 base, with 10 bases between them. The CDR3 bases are TGTGCCAGCACGAAAGGGGGAACTAATGAAAAACTGTTTTTT. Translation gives CASTKGGTNEKLFF.

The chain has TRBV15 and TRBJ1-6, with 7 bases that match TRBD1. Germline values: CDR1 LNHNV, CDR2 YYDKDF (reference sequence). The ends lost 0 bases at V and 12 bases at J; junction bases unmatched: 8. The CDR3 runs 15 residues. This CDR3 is CATSREDRDGLPLHF. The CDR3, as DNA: TGTGCCACCAGCAGAGAAGACAGGGACGGTCTACCCCTCCACTTT.

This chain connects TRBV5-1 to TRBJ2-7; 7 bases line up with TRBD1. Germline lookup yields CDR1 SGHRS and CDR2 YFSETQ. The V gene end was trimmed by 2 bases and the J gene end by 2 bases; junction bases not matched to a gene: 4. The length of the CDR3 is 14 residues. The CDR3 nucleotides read TGCGCCAGCAGCTTCAGCCAGGGGGCCTACGAGCAGTACTTC. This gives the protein CASSFSQGAYEQYF.

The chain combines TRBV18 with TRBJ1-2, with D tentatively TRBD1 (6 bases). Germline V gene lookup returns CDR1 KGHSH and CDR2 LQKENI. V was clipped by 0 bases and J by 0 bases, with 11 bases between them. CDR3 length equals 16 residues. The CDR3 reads CASSPPSTGTNYGYTF. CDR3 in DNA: TGTGCCAGCTCACCACCGAGTACAGGGACTAACTATGGCTACACCTTC.

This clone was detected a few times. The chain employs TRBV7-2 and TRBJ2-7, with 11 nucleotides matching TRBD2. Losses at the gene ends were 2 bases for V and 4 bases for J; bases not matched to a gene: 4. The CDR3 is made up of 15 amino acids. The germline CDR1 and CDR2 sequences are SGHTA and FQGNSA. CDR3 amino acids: CASSLIAGGRYEQYF. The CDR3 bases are TGTGCCAGCAGCTTAATAGCGGGGGGGCGGTACGAGCAGTACTTC.

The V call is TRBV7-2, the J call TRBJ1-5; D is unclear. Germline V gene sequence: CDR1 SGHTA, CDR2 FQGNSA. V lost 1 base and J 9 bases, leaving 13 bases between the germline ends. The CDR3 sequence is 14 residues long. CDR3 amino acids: CASSLGGSASPQHF. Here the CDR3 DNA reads TGTGCCAGCAGCTTAGGCGGCTCCGCTTCGCCCCAGCATTTT.

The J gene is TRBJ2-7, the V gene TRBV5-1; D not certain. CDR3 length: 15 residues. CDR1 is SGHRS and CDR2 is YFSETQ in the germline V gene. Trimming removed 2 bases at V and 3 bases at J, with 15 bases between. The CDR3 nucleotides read TGCGCCAGCAGCTTAGGGCAGGTTGGAAGCTACGAGCAGTACTTC. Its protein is CASSLGQVGSYEQYF. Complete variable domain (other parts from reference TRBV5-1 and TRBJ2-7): KAGVTQTPRYLIKTRGQQVTLSCSPISGHRSVSWYQQTPGQGLQFLFEYFSETQRNKGNFPGRFSGRQFSNSRSEMNVSTLELGDSALYLCASSLGQVGSYEQYFGPGTRLTVT.

CDR3 residues: CASSRAEVLYEQYF. Written as DNA, the CDR3 is TGTGCCAGCAGCCGGGCAGAGGTGCTATACGAGCAGTACTTC. V and J are TRBV6-5 and TRBJ2-7; D is ambiguous. CDR3 size: 14 residues. Trimming removed 6 bases from V and 4 bases from J, with 16 bases in between. In germline, CDR1 is MNHEY, CDR2 SVGAGI.

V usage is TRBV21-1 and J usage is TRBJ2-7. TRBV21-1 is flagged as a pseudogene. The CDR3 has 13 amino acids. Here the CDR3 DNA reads TGTGCCAGCAGCAAAATTTGGACGGGCGAGCAGTACTTC. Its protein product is CASSKIWTGEQYF.

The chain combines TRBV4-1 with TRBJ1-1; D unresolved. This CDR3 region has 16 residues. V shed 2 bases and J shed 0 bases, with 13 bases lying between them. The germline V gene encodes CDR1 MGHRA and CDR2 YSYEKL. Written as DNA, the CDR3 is TGCGCCAGCAGCCAACGCATTAATCCTTTGAACACTGAAGCTTTCTTT. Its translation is CASSQRINPLNTEAFF.

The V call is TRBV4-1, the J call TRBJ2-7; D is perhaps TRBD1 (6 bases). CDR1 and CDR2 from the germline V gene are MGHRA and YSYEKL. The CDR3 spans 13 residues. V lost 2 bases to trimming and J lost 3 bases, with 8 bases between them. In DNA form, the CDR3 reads TGCGCCAGCAGCCAACAACAGGGCTACGAGCAGTACTTC. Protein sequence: CASSQQQGYEQYF.

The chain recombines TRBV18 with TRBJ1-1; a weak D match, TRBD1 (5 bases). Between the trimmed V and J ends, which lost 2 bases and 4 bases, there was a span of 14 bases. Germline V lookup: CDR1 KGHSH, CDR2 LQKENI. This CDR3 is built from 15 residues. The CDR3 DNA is TGTGCCAGCTCACCAACCGACAGCATTATCACTGAAGCTTTCTTT. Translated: CASSPTDSIITEAFF.

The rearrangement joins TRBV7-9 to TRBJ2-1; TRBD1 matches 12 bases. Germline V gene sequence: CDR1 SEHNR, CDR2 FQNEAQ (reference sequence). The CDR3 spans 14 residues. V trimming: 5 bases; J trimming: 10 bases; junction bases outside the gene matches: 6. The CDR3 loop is CASSQGQGASEQFF. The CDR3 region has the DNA TGTGCCAGCAGCCAGGGACAGGGGGCATCCGAGCAGTTCTTC.

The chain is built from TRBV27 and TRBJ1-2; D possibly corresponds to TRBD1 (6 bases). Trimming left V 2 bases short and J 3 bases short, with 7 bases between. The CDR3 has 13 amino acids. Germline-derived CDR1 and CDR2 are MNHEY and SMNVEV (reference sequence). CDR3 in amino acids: CASSLRGDYGYTF. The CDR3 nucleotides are TGTGCCAGCAGTTTAAGGGGGGACTATGGCTACACCTTC.

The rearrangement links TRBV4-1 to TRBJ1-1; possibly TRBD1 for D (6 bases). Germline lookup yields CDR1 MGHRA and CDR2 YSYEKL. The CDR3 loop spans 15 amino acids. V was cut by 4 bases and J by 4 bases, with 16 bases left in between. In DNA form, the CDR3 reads TGCGCCAGCAGCCCATCATCGGGACAAGTCACTGAAGCTTTCTTT. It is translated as CASSPSSGQVTEAFF.

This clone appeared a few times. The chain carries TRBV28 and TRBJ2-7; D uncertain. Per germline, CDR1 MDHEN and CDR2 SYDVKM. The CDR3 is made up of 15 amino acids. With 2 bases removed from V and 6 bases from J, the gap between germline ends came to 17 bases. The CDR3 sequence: CASSLRVNSDGEQYF. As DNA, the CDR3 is TGTGCCAGCAGTTTAAGGGTAAATTCGGACGGCGAGCAGTACTTC.

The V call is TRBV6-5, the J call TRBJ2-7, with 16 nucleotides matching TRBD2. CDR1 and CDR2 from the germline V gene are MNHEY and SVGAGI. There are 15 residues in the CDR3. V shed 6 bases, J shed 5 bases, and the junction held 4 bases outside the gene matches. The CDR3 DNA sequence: TGTGCCAGCAGACCGGGACTAGCGGGGGGGAACGAGCAGTACTTC. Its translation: CASRPGLAGGNEQYF.

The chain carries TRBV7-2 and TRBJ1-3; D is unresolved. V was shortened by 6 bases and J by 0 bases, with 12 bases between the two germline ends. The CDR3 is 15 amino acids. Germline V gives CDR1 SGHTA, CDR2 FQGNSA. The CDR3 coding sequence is TGTGCCAGCAGTATCACGGGAGACTCTGGAAACACCATATATTTT. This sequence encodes CASSITGDSGNTIYF.

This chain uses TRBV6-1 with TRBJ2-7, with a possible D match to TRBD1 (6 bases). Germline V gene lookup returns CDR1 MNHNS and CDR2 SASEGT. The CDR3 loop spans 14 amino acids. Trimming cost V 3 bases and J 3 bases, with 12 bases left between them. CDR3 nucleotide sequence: TGTGCCAGCAGTGACCTGGACAGCGGCTACGAGCAGTACTTC. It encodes CASSDLDSGYEQYF.

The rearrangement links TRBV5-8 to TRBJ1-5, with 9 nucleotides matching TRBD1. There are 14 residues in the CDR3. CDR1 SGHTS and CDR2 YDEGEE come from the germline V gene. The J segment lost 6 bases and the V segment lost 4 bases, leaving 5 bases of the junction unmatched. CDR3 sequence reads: CASSRGQGSQPQHF. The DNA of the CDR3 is TGTGCCAGCAGCCGTGGACAGGGGAGTCAGCCCCAGCATTTT.

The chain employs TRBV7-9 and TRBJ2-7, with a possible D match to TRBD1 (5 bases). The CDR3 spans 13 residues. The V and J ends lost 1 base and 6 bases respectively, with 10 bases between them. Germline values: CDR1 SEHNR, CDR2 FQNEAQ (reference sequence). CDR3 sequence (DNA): TGTGCCAGCAGCTTAGAAGGGGTGGGCGAGCAGTACTTC. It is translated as CASSLEGVGEQYF.

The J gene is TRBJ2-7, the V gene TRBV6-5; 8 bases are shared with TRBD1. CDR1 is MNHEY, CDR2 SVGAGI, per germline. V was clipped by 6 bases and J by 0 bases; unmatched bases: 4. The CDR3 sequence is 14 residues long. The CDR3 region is CASSLGQGSYEQYF. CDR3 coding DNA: TGTGCCAGCAGCCTAGGACAGGGCTCCTACGAGCAGTACTTC.

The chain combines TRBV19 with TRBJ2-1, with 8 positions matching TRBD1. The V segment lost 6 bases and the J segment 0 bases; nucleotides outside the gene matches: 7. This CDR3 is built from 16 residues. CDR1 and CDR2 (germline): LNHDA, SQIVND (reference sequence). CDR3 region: CASRTATGDSYNEQFF. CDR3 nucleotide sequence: TGTGCCAGTAGAACAGCGACAGGGGACTCCTACAATGAGCAGTTCTTC.

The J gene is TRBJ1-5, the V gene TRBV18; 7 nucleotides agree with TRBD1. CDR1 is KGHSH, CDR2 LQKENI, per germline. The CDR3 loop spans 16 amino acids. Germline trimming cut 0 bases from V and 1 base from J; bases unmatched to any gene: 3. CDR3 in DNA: TGTGCCAGCTCACCACCTGGGACAGCCAGCAATCAGCCCCAGCATTTT. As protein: CASSPPGTASNQPQHF.

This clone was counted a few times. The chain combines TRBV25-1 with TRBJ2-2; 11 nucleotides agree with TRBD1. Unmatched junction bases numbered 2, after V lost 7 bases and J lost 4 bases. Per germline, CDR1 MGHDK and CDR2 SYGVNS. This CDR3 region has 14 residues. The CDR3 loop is CASMGQGGTGELFF. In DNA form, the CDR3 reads TGTGCCAGCATGGGACAGGGGGGCACCGGGGAGCTGTTTTTT. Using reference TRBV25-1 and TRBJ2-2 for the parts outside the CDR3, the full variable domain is EADIYQTPRYLVIGTGKKITLECSQTMGHDKMYWYQQDPGMELHLIHYSYGVNSTEKGDLSSESTVSRIRTEHFPLTLESARPSHTSQYLCASMGQGGTGELFFGEGSRLTVL.

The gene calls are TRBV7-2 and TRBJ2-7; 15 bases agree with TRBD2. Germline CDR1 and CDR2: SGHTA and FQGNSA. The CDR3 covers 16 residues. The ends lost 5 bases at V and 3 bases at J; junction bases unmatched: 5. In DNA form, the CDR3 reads TGTGCCAGCAGCGACGCGGGACTAGCGGGGGGCTACGAGCAGTACTTC. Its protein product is CASSDAGLAGGYEQYF.

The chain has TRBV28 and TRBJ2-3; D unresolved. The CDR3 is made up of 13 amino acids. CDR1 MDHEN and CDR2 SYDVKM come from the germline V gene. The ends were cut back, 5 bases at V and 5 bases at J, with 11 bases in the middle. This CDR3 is CASSTQPGDTQYF. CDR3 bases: TGTGCCAGCAGTACCCAACCAGGAGATACGCAGTATTTT.